This T cell receptor (beta chain) was sequenced for a study of CD8+ T cells in alopecia areata (dated by TCRdb to 2016 to 2019). Study-level background: The treated patients, all with moderate-to-severe alopecia areata, were enrolled in an open-label pilot trial of oral tofacitinib given at 5 to 10 mg twice daily. TCRbeta CDR3 regions were amplified by immunoSEQ multiplex PCR with 35 Vbeta forward and 13 Jbeta reverse primers. Patients received tofacitinib for 6 to 18 months and were then followed off drug for 6 months to check for delayed response and recurrence. In treated patients, disease severity was measured using the SALT score, which gives the percentage of scalp surface area affected. Clonality in the scalp was compared among normal scalp (n=4), patchy alopecia areata scalp (n=8), and alopecia totalis/universalis scalp (n=8). Patients on tofacitinib were biopsied at baseline and after 4 and 24 weeks of treatment, and several of the patients also had a later scalp biopsy. Human TCRbeta sequencing covered scalp tissue and sorted CD4+ and CD8+ peripheral blood T cells from patchy and totalis/universalis alopecia areata patients and healthy controls. The study used high-throughput TCRbeta sequencing to examine T cell clonal expansion in alopecia areata, in both the C3H/HeJ mouse model and human patients. RNA came from the PAXgene miRNA kit for fixed scalp, the miRNeasy kit for PBMCs, and the RNeasy kit for mouse skin. General findings and caveats noted by the study authors: Compared with normal scalp, lesional scalp had higher clonality and more expanded CD8+ clones, particularly in alopecia totalis/universalis, a pattern that suggests antigenic drive. Unlike mouse skin, which is dominated by gammadelta T cells, normal human skin has resident alphabeta T cells that are also sequenced, and this complicates analysis of the scalp TCR repertoire. Compared with mice, TCR sequences shared between patients were less clear, possibly partly because of HLA diversity across the patient population. During tofacitinib treatment, many expanded lesional clones remained in scalp and blood, and this persistence may partly explain relapse after treatment is stopped. Tofacitinib significantly lowered scalp clonality and the number of expanded CD8+ clones among the top 100 scalp clones. Because the treated cohort was small and included a single nonresponder, larger studies are needed to assess links between baseline CD8+ expansion and response.

After removal of 1 base from V and 6 bases from J, the junction retains 13 bases not matched to a gene. The CDR3, cysteine through phenylalanine, is 18 amino acids long. This entry keeps only the CDR3 DNA: 54 bases, framed from base 1. From the germline V gene, CDR1 is MGHRA and CDR2 is YSYEKL. The library was prepared using the immunoSEQ multiplex PCR assay. For TCR sequencing, RNA was extracted from every sample and reverse transcribed into cDNA to serve as template. SuperScript III was used for first-strand cDNA synthesis, primed with a 2:1 mix of oligo-dT and random hexamers. Amplification bias was assessed with a synthetic immune receptor repertoire, and residual bias was removed computationally. On the authors' methods: Raw reads were preprocessed to remove errors, and CDR3 was defined according to IMGT conventions as the region from the conserved cysteine to phenylalanine. Clonality was computed by normalizing Shannon entropy by log2 of the number of productive unique TCRs and subtracting the result from 1. CD4 or CD8 identity of scalp clones was inferred by cross-referencing scalp TCRbeta sequences with sorted blood CD4 and CD8 repertoires. TCRdb provides this immuneACCESS table in a form limited to in-frame rearrangements. Some clones are lacking; in checked studies, under half of them reflect an unresolved V gene, and why the rest are absent is not known. From that table come the V and J calls and clone size; the DNA was used to work out D and trimming. The sample table holds approximately 43,000 clones, of which about three fifths were seen once. About a fifth of the sample is taken by the ten largest.

This specimen's time point label, per the study, means: around 29 days on oral tofacitinib. Interpreted using the paper, the treatment or condition label stands for: oral pan-JAK inhibitor, 5-10 mg twice daily. Peripheral blood and lesional scalp punch biopsies were obtained from patients with alopecia areata. PBMCs were isolated by density centrifugation and stained for CD3, CD4 and CD8, and CD4+ and CD8+ T cells were sorted on a FACSAria. To note about this clone: No antigen is known for it. No base qualities exist here, and no much larger clone lies one base off it.

The chain was built from TRBV4-1 and TRBJ2-1, with 9 bases in between that match TRBD2. The receptor was isolated from a human donor with alopecia areata. This specimen was CD8+ T cells sorted from blood, taken at week 4, from a patient treated with tofacitinib. The nucleotides read TGCGCCAGCAGCCAAGTGGGGGCGGGCCTAGCGGGGATCAATGAGCAGTTCTTC. Its protein is CASSQVGAGLAGINEQFF.